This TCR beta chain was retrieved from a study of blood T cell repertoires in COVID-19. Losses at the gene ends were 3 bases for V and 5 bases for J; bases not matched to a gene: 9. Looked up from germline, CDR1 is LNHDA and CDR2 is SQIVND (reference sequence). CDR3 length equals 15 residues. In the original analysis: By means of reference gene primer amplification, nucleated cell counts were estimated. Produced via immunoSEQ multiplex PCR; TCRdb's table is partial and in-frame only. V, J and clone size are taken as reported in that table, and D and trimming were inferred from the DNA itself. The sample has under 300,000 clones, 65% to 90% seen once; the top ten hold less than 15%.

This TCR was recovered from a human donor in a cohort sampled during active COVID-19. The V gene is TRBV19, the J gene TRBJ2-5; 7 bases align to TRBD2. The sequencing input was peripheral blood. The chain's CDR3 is CASSILAGDEETQYF. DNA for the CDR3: TGTGCCAGTAGTATCCTGGCGGGGGACGAGGAGACCCAGTACTTC.